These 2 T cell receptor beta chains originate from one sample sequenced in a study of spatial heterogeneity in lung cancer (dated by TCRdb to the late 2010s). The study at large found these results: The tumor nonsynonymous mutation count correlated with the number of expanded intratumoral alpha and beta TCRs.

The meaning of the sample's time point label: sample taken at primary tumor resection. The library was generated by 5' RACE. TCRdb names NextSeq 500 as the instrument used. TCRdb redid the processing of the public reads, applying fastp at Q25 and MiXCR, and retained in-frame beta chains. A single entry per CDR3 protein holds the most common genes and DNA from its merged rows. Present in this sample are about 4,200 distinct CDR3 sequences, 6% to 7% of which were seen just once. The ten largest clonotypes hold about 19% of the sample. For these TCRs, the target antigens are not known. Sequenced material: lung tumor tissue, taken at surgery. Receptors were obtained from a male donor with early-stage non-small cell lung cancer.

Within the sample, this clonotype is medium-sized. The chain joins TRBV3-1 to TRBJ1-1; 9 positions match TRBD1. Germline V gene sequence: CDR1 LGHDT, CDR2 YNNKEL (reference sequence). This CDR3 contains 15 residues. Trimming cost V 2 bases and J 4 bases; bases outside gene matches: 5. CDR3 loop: CASSQLGQGSTEAFF. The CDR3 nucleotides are TGTGCCAGCAGCCAATTGGGACAGGGAAGCACTGAAGCTTTCTTT. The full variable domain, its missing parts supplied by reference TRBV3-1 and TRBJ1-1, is DTAVSQTPKYLVTQMGNDKSIKCEQNLGHDTMYWYKQDSKKFLKIMFSYNNKELIINETVPNRFSPKSPDKAHLNLHINSLELGDSAVYFCASSQLGQGSTEAFFGQGTRLTVV.

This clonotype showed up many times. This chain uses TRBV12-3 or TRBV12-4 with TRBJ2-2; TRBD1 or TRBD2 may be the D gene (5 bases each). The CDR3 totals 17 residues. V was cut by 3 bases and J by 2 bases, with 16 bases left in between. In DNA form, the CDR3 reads TGTGCCAGCAGTTTTGAGGGCGTCAGGGACAACACCGGGGAGCTGTTTTTT. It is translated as CASSFEGVRDNTGELFF.